These T cell receptor beta chains were read from a single sample in a study of blood T cells in healthy people across ages. Using its own MiXCR run on the 5' RACE reads, TCRdb lists one record per CDR3 protein. This table holds roughly 900,000 distinct CDR3 sequences, approximately 49% found once. The sample comprised blood. The receptors originated from a man between 25 and 39 years old in good health. Both conserved end residues are part of each CDR3. A D gene is named only where the DNA matches it firmly. Rows may omit the clone size; those that give it use once, few, many or a size class.

CDR3: CASRLRNIQYF
DNA: TGTGCCAGCAGGCTGCGGAACATTCAGTACTTC
V: TRBV12-3/TRBV12-4
J: TRBJ2-4
size: -
D: -

CDR3: CASSYSSRGTYEQYF
DNA: TGTGCCAGCAGTTACTCATCCAGGGGAACCTACGAGCAGTACTTC
V: TRBV6-5
J: TRBJ2-7
size: few
D: -

CDR3: CASSAQGASPNNEKLFF
DNA: TGTGCCAGCAGCGCACAGGGGGCTTCTCCTAATAATGAAAAACTGTTTTTT
V: TRBV7-9
J: TRBJ1-4
size: -
D: TRBD1

CDR3: CASSSSRGLNSEQYF
DNA: TGTGCCAGCAGTTCCTCTCGGGGCCTAAACTCCGAGCAGTACTTC
V: TRBV12-3/TRBV12-4
J: TRBJ2-7
size: few
D: -

CDR3: CASSLTSGTQYF
DNA: TGTGCCAGCAGTTTGACTAGCGGAACGCAGTATTTT
V: TRBV5-4
J: TRBJ2-3
size: -
D: TRBD2

CDR3: CASSWAGYEQFF
DNA: TGTGCCAGCAGTTGGGCAGGGTATGAGCAGTTCTTC
V: TRBV3-1
J: TRBJ2-1
size: few
D: -

CDR3: CASSRTDSAGSIEQYF
DNA: TGTGCCAGCAGCCGGACCGACTCGGCAGGGTCCATCGAGCAGTACTTC
V: TRBV7-9
J: TRBJ2-7
size: -
D: -

CDR3: CAWSGTLVGRPYF
DNA: TGTGCCTGGAGTGGTACGCTCGTAGGTCGTCCGTACTTC
V: TRBV30
J: TRBJ2-7
size: -
D: -

CDR3: CASPLVREQYF
DNA: TGTGCCAGCCCCCTGGTCCGCGAGCAGTACTTC
V: TRBV21-1
J: TRBJ2-7
size: -
D: -

CDR3: CASSDEGRVSGNTIYF
DNA: TGTGCCAGCAGTGATGAAGGGCGAGTCTCTGGAAACACCATATATTTT
V: TRBV2
J: TRBJ1-3
size: -
D: -

CDR3: CASSLVSGGSAGDTQYF
DNA: TGTGCCAGCAGCTTAGTGAGCGGGGGGAGTGCGGGTGATACGCAGTATTTT
V: TRBV7-9
J: TRBJ2-3
size: -
D: TRBD2

CDR3: CAISEDGAQETQYF
DNA: TGTGCCATCAGTGAAGATGGTGCACAAGAGACCCAGTACTTC
V: TRBV10-3
J: TRBJ2-5
size: few
D: -

CDR3: CSARIGQGDYNEQFF
DNA: TGCAGTGCTAGAATCGGACAGGGGGACTACAATGAGCAGTTCTTC
V: TRBV20-1
J: TRBJ2-1
size: few
D: TRBD1

CDR3: CASTLELADRTDTQYF
DNA: TGTGCCAGCACCTTGGAGCTAGCGGACCGCACAGATACGCAGTATTTT
V: TRBV7-8
J: TRBJ2-3
size: -
D: TRBD2

CDR3: CASRVPPGEPSNEQYF
DNA: TGTGCCAGCAGGGTCCCCCCGGGGGAACCATCCAATGAGCAGTACTTC
V: TRBV2
J: TRBJ2-5
size: -
D: -

CDR3: CASSYVEGLHYEQYF
DNA: TGTGCCAGCAGTTATGTTGAGGGGCTCCACTACGAGCAGTACTTC
V: TRBV6-6
J: TRBJ2-7
size: -
D: -

CDR3: CSVVSPRDRGPNTEAFF
DNA: TGCAGCGTTGTATCTCCCCGGGACAGGGGGCCGAACACTGAAGCTTTCTTT
V: TRBV29-1
J: TRBJ1-1
size: -
D: TRBD1

CDR3: CASSQDSKLAVGDTQYF
DNA: TGTGCCAGCAGCCAAGATAGCAAACTAGCGGTCGGAGATACGCAGTATTTT
V: TRBV4-2
J: TRBJ2-3
size: -
D: TRBD2

CDR3: CSAPRWDSSTDTQYF
DNA: TGCAGTGCCCCCAGGTGGGACTCTAGCACAGATACGCAGTATTTT
V: TRBV20-1
J: TRBJ2-3
size: -
D: -

CDR3: CSASFQRGGYEQYF
DNA: TGCAGTGCTAGCTTCCAGCGGGGGGGATACGAGCAGTACTTC
V: TRBV20-1
J: TRBJ2-7
size: many
D: TRBD2

CDR3: CASSADRDRSEKLFF
DNA: TGTGCCAGCAGCGCTGACCGGGACAGGTCTGAAAAACTGTTTTTT
V: TRBV3-1
J: TRBJ1-4
size: -
D: TRBD1

CDR3: CASSRTENTEAFF
DNA: TGTGCCAGCAGCCGGACAGAGAACACTGAAGCTTTCTTT
V: TRBV18
J: TRBJ1-1
size: many
D: -

CDR3: CASTDNRRANYGYTF
DNA: TGTGCCAGCACCGATAACAGGAGAGCTAACTATGGCTACACCTTC
V: TRBV7-9
J: TRBJ1-2
size: -
D: -

CDR3: CSARPNRGGENGELFF
DNA: TGCAGTGCTAGACCTAATCGAGGGGGCGAGAACGGGGAGCTGTTTTTT
V: TRBV20-1
J: TRBJ2-2
size: few
D: TRBD1

CDR3: CASSLSISGGGGRGTQFF
DNA: TGTGCCAGCAGTTTATCGATTAGCGGGGGCGGAGGAAGAGGGACCCAGTTCTTC
V: TRBV28
J: TRBJ2-1
size: -
D: TRBD2

CDR3: CASSYRPDLGYGYTF
DNA: TGTGCCAGCAGTTACCGCCCGGATCTGGGCTATGGCTACACCTTC
V: TRBV6-5
J: TRBJ1-2
size: few
D: -

CDR3: CASSLVAVSGANVLTF
DNA: TGTGCCAGCAGTTTGGTCGCAGTATCTGGGGCCAACGTCCTGACTTTC
V: TRBV28
J: TRBJ2-6
size: -
D: -

CDR3: CASSPGQGEYNEQYF
DNA: TGCGCCAGCAGCCCGGGACAGGGAGAGTACAATGAGCAGTACTTC
V: TRBV4-3
J: TRBJ2-5
size: -
D: TRBD1

CDR3: CASSLGDSGGGGYTF
DNA: TGTGCCAGCAGCTTAGGGGACAGCGGAGGAGGTGGCTACACCTTC
V: TRBV11-1
J: TRBJ1-2
size: few
D: TRBD1

CDR3: CASSLVVDSGGGYTF
DNA: TGTGCCAGCAGCTTAGTGGTGGACAGTGGAGGAGGCTACACCTTC
V: TRBV7-8
J: TRBJ1-2
size: -
D: -

CDR3: CASSLSAGEADTQYF
DNA: TGTGCCAGCAGTTTATCGGCAGGGGAGGCAGATACGCAGTATTTT
V: TRBV27
J: TRBJ2-3
size: few
D: -

CDR3: CASGQGIHEQYF
DNA: TGTGCCTCGGGACAGGGTATCCACGAGCAGTACTTC
V: TRBV30
J: TRBJ2-7
size: -
D: TRBD1

CDR3: CSAKTGSYYEQYF
DNA: TGCAGCGCAAAGACCGGGTCATACTACGAGCAGTACTTC
V: TRBV29-1
J: TRBJ2-7
size: few
D: -

CDR3: CASGPLGLREAFF
DNA: TGTGCTAGTGGTCCCCTAGGACTGCGTGAAGCTTTCTTT
V: TRBV12-5
J: TRBJ1-1
size: few
D: -

CDR3: CSAKGTGVNSPLHF
DNA: TGCAGTGCAAAAGGGACAGGAGTTAATTCACCCCTCCACTTT
V: TRBV20-1
J: TRBJ1-6
size: -
D: TRBD1

CDR3: CASSQDRSGTGSYEQYF
DNA: TGCGCCAGCAGCCAAGATCGGTCCGGGACAGGGTCCTACGAGCAGTACTTC
V: TRBV4-3
J: TRBJ2-7
size: few
D: TRBD1

CDR3: CASKEFGSYNSPPHF
DNA: TGTGCCAGCAAGGAGTTCGGGTCCTATAATTCACCCCCCCACTTT
V: TRBV6-5
J: TRBJ1-6
size: -
D: -

CDR3: CASSLLRTGLVETQYF
DNA: TGTGCCAGCAGTCTACTCCGGACAGGATTGGTAGAGACCCAGTACTTC
V: TRBV28
J: TRBJ2-5
size: few
D: TRBD1

CDR3: CASSTGQGEWNTQYF
DNA: TGCGCCAGCAGCACGGGACAGGGCGAGTGGAATACGCAGTATTTT
V: TRBV5-1
J: TRBJ2-3
size: -
D: TRBD1

CDR3: CASSLLPTWGRGIGTNEKLFF
DNA: TGTGCCAGCAGCTTACTGCCTACCTGGGGCAGGGGAATCGGAACTAATGAAAAACTGTTTTTT
V: TRBV7-8
J: TRBJ1-4
size: -
D: -

CDR3: CASSQGTAGANYGYTF
DNA: TGTGCCAGCAGCCAAGGGACAGCCGGAGCTAACTATGGCTACACCTTC
V: TRBV3-1
J: TRBJ1-2
size: few
D: -

CDR3: CASSSLGASQETQYF
DNA: TGTGCCAGCAGCTCCCTAGGGGCTTCCCAAGAGACCCAGTACTTC
V: TRBV12-3/TRBV12-4
J: TRBJ2-5
size: once
D: -

CDR3: CASRPRGTGELFF
DNA: TGTGCCAGCAGACCTAGGGGCACCGGGGAGCTGTTTTTT
V: TRBV3-1
J: TRBJ2-2
size: -
D: -

CDR3: CASSLDVWGQGPYNEQFF
DNA: TGTGCCAGCAGCTTAGATGTGTGGGGACAGGGCCCTTACAATGAGCAGTTCTTC
V: TRBV11-2
J: TRBJ2-1
size: -
D: TRBD1

CDR3: CASSPGAGTTDTQYF
DNA: TGTGCCAGCTCACCAGGGGCGGGGACGACAGATACGCAGTATTTT
V: TRBV18
J: TRBJ2-3
size: -
D: -

CDR3: CASSSGLSGVTQYF
DNA: TGTGCCAGCAGTTCGGGACTATCGGGTGTGACCCAGTACTTC
V: TRBV27
J: TRBJ2-5
size: -
D: TRBD2

CDR3: CSVEEAAGGREQFF
DNA: TGCAGCGTTGAAGAGGCAGCGGGGGGGCGTGAGCAGTTCTTC
V: TRBV29-1
J: TRBJ2-1
size: -
D: TRBD2

CDR3: CASSLPESAGGLYEQFF
DNA: TGTGCCAGCAGCTTACCGGAGAGTGCGGGAGGCCTCTATGAGCAGTTCTTC
V: TRBV11-1
J: TRBJ2-1
size: -
D: TRBD2

CDR3: CASSPPGDMQYF
DNA: TGTGCCAGCAGTCCCCCTGGGGATATGCAGTATTTT
V: TRBV12-3/TRBV12-4
J: TRBJ2-3
size: -
D: -

CDR3: CASSSTSGANVLTF
DNA: TGTGCCAGCAGCTCGACTTCTGGGGCCAACGTCCTGACTTTC
V: TRBV14
J: TRBJ2-6
size: few
D: -

CDR3: CSVVTTQTNEKLFF
DNA: TGCAGCGTTGTGACCACCCAGACTAATGAAAAACTGTTTTTT
V: TRBV29-1
J: TRBJ1-4
size: -
D: -

CDR3: CSASPRGYEQYF
DNA: TGCAGTGCTAGCCCGCGGGGATACGAGCAGTACTTC
V: TRBV20-1
J: TRBJ2-7
size: -
D: -

CDR3: CARVLGEQFF
DNA: TGTGCCAGGGTCCTCGGTGAGCAGTTCTTC
V: TRBV21-1
J: TRBJ2-1
size: few
D: -

CDR3: CASSLDRVGDTQYF
DNA: TGTGCCAGCAGCTTGGACAGGGTAGGAGATACGCAGTATTTT
V: TRBV5-6
J: TRBJ2-3
size: -
D: -

CDR3: CASSGTLSVQETQYF
DNA: TGTGCCAGCAGCGGGACACTCTCGGTCCAAGAGACCCAGTACTTC
V: TRBV7-9
J: TRBJ2-5
size: few
D: -